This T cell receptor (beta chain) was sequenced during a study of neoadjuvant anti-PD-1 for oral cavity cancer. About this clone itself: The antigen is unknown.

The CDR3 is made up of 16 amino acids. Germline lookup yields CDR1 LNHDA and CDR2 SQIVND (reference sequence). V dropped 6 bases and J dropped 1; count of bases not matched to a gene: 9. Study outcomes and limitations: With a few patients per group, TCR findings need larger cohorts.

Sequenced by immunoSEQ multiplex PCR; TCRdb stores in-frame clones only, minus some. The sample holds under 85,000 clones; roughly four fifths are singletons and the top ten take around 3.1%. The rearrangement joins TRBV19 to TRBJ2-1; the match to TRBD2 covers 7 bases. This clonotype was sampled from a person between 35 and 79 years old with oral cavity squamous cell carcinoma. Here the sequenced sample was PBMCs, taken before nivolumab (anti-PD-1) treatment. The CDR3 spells CASSPLRAGSYNEQFF. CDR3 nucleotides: TGTGCCAGTAGCCCATTAAGAGCGGGATCCTACAATGAGCAGTTCTTC.